What follows are 5 T cell receptor beta chains derived from one specimen sequenced in a study of T cell responses to AZD1222 COVID-19 vaccine. Generated by immunoSEQ multiplex PCR, the TCRdb table keeps only in-frame clones and is missing some. This table has under 95,000 clones, 90% appearing once. Sequenced here: peripheral blood, sampled 28 days after the second AZD1222 dose. These receptors originate from an adult who received the AZD1222 COVID-19 vaccine.

The chain has TRBV18 and TRBJ2-7; no reliable D call. CDR1 and CDR2 (germline): KGHSH, LQKENI. The germline V and J ends were trimmed by 4 bases and 3 bases, with 7 bases remaining between them. This CDR3 has 12 residues. This CDR3 is CASSRAGYEQYF. The CDR3 coding sequence is TGTGCCAGCTCACGGGCTGGCTACGAGCAGTACTTC.

This chain connects TRBV2 to TRBJ1-4; D unclear. The germline CDR1 and CDR2 sequences are SNHLY and FYNNEI. The CDR3 spans 15 residues. The ends were cut back, 0 bases at V and 5 bases at J, with 10 bases in the middle. CDR3: CASSEALGRNEKLFF. CDR3 in DNA: TGTGCCAGCAGTGAAGCCCTTGGACGGAATGAAAAACTGTTTTTT.

This clone has a handful of counts. V usage is TRBV6-1 and J usage is TRBJ1-2; D is unclear. The CDR3 spans 12 residues. The germline V and J ends were trimmed by 2 bases and 7 bases, with 8 bases remaining between them. Germline V gene data show CDR1 as MNHNS and CDR2 as SASEGT. The CDR3 DNA reads as TGTGCCAGCAGTGAATCAATTGGTGGCTACACCTTC. Residues: CASSESIGGYTF.

J is TRBJ1-5 and V is TRBV29-1; D is ambiguous. Germline V gene data show CDR1 as SQVTM and CDR2 as ANQGSEA. The CDR3 extends over 13 amino acids. The V end lost 6 bases, the J end lost 5 bases, and 14 bases lay between the germline ends. Written as DNA, the CDR3 is TGCAGCGTCGTCGAGGGTAGAGATCAGCCCCAGCATTTT. It codes for CSVVEGRDQPQHF.

The J gene is TRBJ1-1, the V gene TRBV28; 7 bases match TRBD1. Germline CDR1 MDHEN, CDR2 SYDVKM. This CDR3 comprises 15 residues. The J segment lost 6 bases and the V segment lost 7 bases, leaving 14 bases of the junction unmatched. The CDR3 here is CASTLLAGGRSEAFF. CDR3 DNA sequence: TGTGCCAGCACCCTGTTGGCAGGGGGTAGGTCTGAAGCTTTCTTT.